Listed below are T cell receptor beta chains from one sample, sequenced in a study of shared clonotypes between healthy human individuals. Assay used: immunoSEQ multiplex PCR; TCRdb lists only in-frame clones, some missing. The sample has hundreds of thousands of clones; 80% to 95% are singletons. Specimen: naive CD8+ T cells sorted from blood. The receptors were gathered from a young man in good health. Both conserved end residues are part of each CDR3. D genes are given only for firm matches. Expanded clones are given a class, and other clones once, few, many or no size at all.

D gene	V gene	clone size	J gene	CDR3 protein	CDR3 DNA
NA	TRBV14	NA	TRBJ2-7	CASSQDQASASYEQYF	TGTGCCAGCAGCCAAGATCAGGCTAGCGCTTCATACGAGCAGTACTTC
NA	TRBV7-2	once	TRBJ2-7	CASSSDSLEQYF	TGTGCCAGCAGCAGCGACAGTCTCGAGCAGTACTTC
TRBD1	TRBV11-1	NA	TRBJ2-1	CASSWAPGQGDNEQFF	TGTGCCAGCAGCTGGGCCCCGGGACAGGGGGACAATGAGCAGTTCTTC
TRBD1	TRBV5-8	NA	TRBJ1-4	CASSQGAVTNEKLFF	TGTGCCAGCAGCCAGGGGGCTGTGACTAATGAAAAACTGTTTTTT
TRBD2	TRBV30	few	TRBJ2-7	CAWSVAGGYEQYF	TGTGCCTGGAGTGTAGCGGGAGGCTACGAGCAGTACTTC
NA	TRBV18	NA	TRBJ2-1	CASSPRPGANSYNEQFF	TGTGCCAGCTCACCGCGGCCGGGGGCGAATTCCTACAATGAGCAGTTCTTC
NA	TRBV29-1	NA	TRBJ2-7	CSVSLHEGSYEQYF	TGCAGCGTCTCCCTCCATGAGGGGTCCTACGAGCAGTACTTC
NA	TRBV27	NA	TRBJ1-2	CASSFFGSNYGYTF	TGTGCCAGCAGTTTCTTTGGGTCCAACTATGGCTACACCTTC
NA	TRBV27	NA	TRBJ2-3	CASSHGYTQYF	TGTGCCAGCAGTCACGGTTATACGCAGTATTTT
NA	TRBV7-9	NA	TRBJ2-7	CASSYLRLGLEQYF	TGTGCCAGCAGTTACCTCCGACTGGGTCTCGAGCAGTACTTC
TRBD2	TRBV5-8	NA	TRBJ2-1	CASSTGTSGLRNEQFF	TGTGCCAGCAGCACCGGGACTAGCGGCCTCAGGAATGAGCAGTTCTTC
NA	TRBV5-6	NA	TRBJ2-7	CASSLRVSYEQYF	TGTGCCAGCAGCTTGCGGGTTTCCTACGAGCAGTACTTC
NA	TRBV27	NA	TRBJ1-5	CASSFNGVGNQPQHF	TGTGCCAGCAGTTTTAACGGGGTGGGCAATCAGCCCCAGCATTTT
TRBD1	TRBV19	NA	TRBJ1-2	CASSTGQGYGYTF	TGTGCCAGTAGTACGGGACAGGGCTATGGCTACACCTTC
TRBD2	TRBV9	NA	TRBJ2-3	CASSVGLAGGPTDTQYF	TGTGCCAGCAGCGTAGGGTTAGCGGGAGGGCCGACAGATACGCAGTATTTT
NA	TRBV7-9	NA	TRBJ1-2	CASSLAVDRLQDGYTF	TGTGCCAGCAGCTTAGCCGTAGACAGGCTCCAGGATGGCTACACCTTC
TRBD1	TRBV27	NA	TRBJ1-1	CASSRWTGATEAFF	TGTGCCAGCAGTCGCTGGACAGGGGCCACTGAAGCTTTCTTT
NA	TRBV7-9	NA	TRBJ2-1	CASSTTRAGNEQFF	TGTGCCAGCAGCACCACCCGAGCGGGCAATGAGCAGTTCTTC
NA	TRBV27	NA	TRBJ2-7	CASSLQGNLYEQYF	TGTGCCAGCAGTTTACAGGGGAACCTATACGAGCAGTACTTC
NA	TRBV5-8	NA	TRBJ2-1	CASSLVSQANNEQFF	TGTGCCAGCAGCTTGGTGTCGCAGGCGAACAATGAGCAGTTCTTC
TRBD2	TRBV7-9	NA	TRBJ2-7	CASSLGSLAVGNEQYF	TGTGCCAGCAGCTTAGGTTCGCTAGCGGTGGGGAACGAGCAGTACTTC
TRBD2	TRBV28	NA	TRBJ2-3	CASSFIVVAGETSTDTQYF	TGTGCCAGCAGTTTCATAGTGGTAGCGGGAGAAACTAGCACAGATACGCAGTATTTT
NA	TRBV28	NA	TRBJ2-7	CASSLWGRVYEQYF	TGTGCCAGCAGTTTATGGGGCAGGGTGTACGAGCAGTACTTC
NA	TRBV27	once	TRBJ2-1	CASSLDGYNEQFF	TGTGCCAGCAGCCTGGACGGATACAATGAGCAGTTCTTC
NA	TRBV6-5	NA	TRBJ2-7	CASSYNIQAYEQYF	TGTGCCAGCAGTTATAATATTCAGGCGTACGAGCAGTACTTC
TRBD1	TRBV7-9	NA	TRBJ1-2	CASSPVAGGLTGNYGYTF	TGTGCCAGCAGCCCCGTCGCAGGGGGTCTAACAGGAAACTATGGCTACACCTTC
TRBD1	TRBV12-5	once	TRBJ1-1	CASGQGAPGAFF	TGTGCTAGTGGCCAGGGGGCCCCGGGGGCTTTCTTT
NA	TRBV5-4	NA	TRBJ2-5	CASSLIQPQLSHNRETQYF	TGTGCCAGCAGCTTGATACAGCCTCAACTTAGCCACAATAGGGAGACCCAGTACTTC
NA	TRBV7-9	NA	TRBJ2-7	CASSREPYEQYF	TGTGCCAGCAGCCGTGAACCCTACGAGCAGTACTTC
NA	TRBV4-1	NA	TRBJ1-4	CASSQRQVPGNEKLFF	TGCGCCAGCAGCCAGCGACAGGTCCCCGGGAACGAAAAACTGTTTTTT
TRBD1	TRBV29-1	once	TRBJ2-5	CSVEMAGGGETQYF	TGCAGCGTTGAAATGGCAGGGGGCGGAGAGACCCAGTACTTC
TRBD2	TRBV15	NA	TRBJ2-7	CATSRESGAYEQYF	TGTGCCACCAGCAGAGAAAGCGGGGCCTACGAGCAGTACTTC
NA	TRBV7-9	NA	TRBJ1-2	CASSLGQFYTF	TGTGCCAGCAGTTTGGGCCAATTCTACACCTTC
NA	TRBV7-8	once	TRBJ2-1	CASSAPGVRDNEQFF	TGTGCCAGCAGCGCACCAGGGGTCAGGGACAATGAGCAGTTCTTC
NA	TRBV27	NA	TRBJ2-2	CASSLAGSTGELFF	TGTGCCAGCAGTTTAGCGGGGAGCACCGGGGAGCTGTTTTTT
TRBD2	TRBV6-5	NA	TRBJ2-3	CASSSTSGRADTQYF	TGTGCCAGCAGTAGTACTAGCGGGAGGGCAGATACGCAGTATTTT
NA	TRBV27	once	TRBJ2-1	CASSKQSSYNEQFF	TGTGCCAGCAGTAAACAGAGCTCCTACAATGAGCAGTTCTTC
NA	TRBV30	NA	TRBJ1-2	CAWNQPLGGYTF	TGTGCCTGGAATCAGCCTCTGGGAGGCTACACCTTC
NA	TRBV6-1	NA	TRBJ2-3	CASSETPLGGRNSPSTDTQYF	TGTGCCAGCAGTGAAACCCCGTTGGGGGGCCGAAATTCACCGAGCACAGATACGCAGTATTTT
TRBD1	TRBV4-3	NA	TRBJ2-3	CASTPYRDRGTDTQYF	TGCGCCAGCACCCCCTACCGGGACAGGGGAACAGATACGCAGTATTTT
NA	TRBV19	NA	TRBJ2-7	CASSISDTGIHEQYF	TGTGCCAGTAGTATTTCGGACACAGGGATCCACGAGCAGTACTTC
NA	TRBV13	NA	TRBJ2-7	CASSLAQGRISYEQYF	TGTGCCAGCAGCTTAGCCCAGGGGCGAATCTCCTACGAGCAGTACTTC
NA	TRBV19	NA	TRBJ2-7	CASTYRAVAKEPREIPYEQYF	TGTGCCAGCACGTATAGGGCCGTGGCAAAGGAGCCCCGGGAGATACCCTACGAGCAGTACTTC
TRBD2	TRBV27	NA	TRBJ2-7	CASSLGTSGYEQYF	TGTGCCAGCAGTCTCGGGACTAGCGGCTACGAGCAGTACTTC
NA	TRBV27	NA	TRBJ2-6	CASSRAGANVLTF	TGTGCCAGCAGTAGGGCTGGGGCCAACGTCCTGACTTTC
NA	TRBV11-2	NA	TRBJ2-3	CASSLDIADTQYF	TGTGCCAGCAGCTTAGATATCGCAGATACGCAGTATTTT
TRBD1	TRBV9	NA	TRBJ1-2	CASSPNPGQGFIYGYTF	TGTGCCAGCAGTCCCAACCCGGGACAGGGGTTTATCTATGGCTACACCTTC
NA	TRBV5-1	few	TRBJ2-7	CASSTGLNYEQYF	TGCGCCAGCAGCACGGGACTGAACTACGAGCAGTACTTC
NA	TRBV11-2	NA	TRBJ2-3	CASSSPSAGPDTQYF	TGTGCCAGCAGTAGCCCCTCCGCGGGTCCAGATACGCAGTATTTT
NA	TRBV4-2	few	TRBJ1-2	CATGTEFYGYTF	TGTGCCACCGGAACGGAATTCTATGGCTACACCTTC
NA	TRBV6-5	few	TRBJ2-7	CASTMDPAYEQYF	TGTGCCAGCACCATGGACCCTGCCTACGAGCAGTACTTC
NA	TRBV6-5	NA	TRBJ1-1	CASSYSWNTEAFF	TGTGCCAGCAGTTACTCCTGGAACACTGAAGCTTTCTTT
TRBD1	TRBV27	once	TRBJ2-1	CASSPIGQGSYNEQFF	TGTGCCAGCAGTCCAATCGGACAGGGGTCCTACAATGAGCAGTTCTTC
TRBD2	TRBV29-1	NA	TRBJ2-5	CSVQGTSGSPRTTQYF	TGCAGCGTTCAAGGGACTAGCGGGTCCCCCCGTACGACCCAGTACTTC
NA	TRBV2	NA	TRBJ2-1	CASSPGTPYEQFF	TGTGCCAGCAGCCCCGGGACACCCTACGAGCAGTTCTTC
TRBD1	TRBV6-5	NA	TRBJ1-2	CASSPGTGVGYTF	TGTGCCAGCAGCCCCGGGACAGGGGTCGGCTACACCTTC
TRBD2	TRBV7-8	NA	TRBJ2-1	CASRDPLGLALHEQFF	TGTGCCAGCAGAGATCCGTTGGGACTAGCGTTGCATGAGCAGTTCTTC
TRBD2	TRBV29-1	NA	TRBJ2-7	CSVGTSVTYEQYF	TGCAGCGTGGGGACTAGCGTCACCTACGAGCAGTACTTC
TRBD2	TRBV5-4	NA	TRBJ2-3	CASTPELAGGADTQYF	TGTGCCAGCACGCCTGAACTAGCGGGAGGGGCAGATACGCAGTATTTT
NA	TRBV7-2	NA	TRBJ2-7	CASNIPDIYEQYF	TGTGCCAGCAACATCCCCGACATCTACGAGCAGTACTTC